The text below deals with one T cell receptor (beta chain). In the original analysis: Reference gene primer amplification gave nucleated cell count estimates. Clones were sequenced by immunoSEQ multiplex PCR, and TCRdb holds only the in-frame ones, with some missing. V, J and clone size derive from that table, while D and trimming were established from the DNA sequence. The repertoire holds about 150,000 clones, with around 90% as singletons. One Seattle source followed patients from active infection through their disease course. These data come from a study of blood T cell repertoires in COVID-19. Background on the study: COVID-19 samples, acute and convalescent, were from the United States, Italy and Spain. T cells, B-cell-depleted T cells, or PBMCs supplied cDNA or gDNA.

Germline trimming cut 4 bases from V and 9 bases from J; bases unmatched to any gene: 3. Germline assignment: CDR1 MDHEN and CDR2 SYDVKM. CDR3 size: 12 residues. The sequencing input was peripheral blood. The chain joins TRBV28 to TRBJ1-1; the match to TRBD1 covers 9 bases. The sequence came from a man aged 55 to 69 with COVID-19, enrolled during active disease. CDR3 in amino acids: CASSYRGRKAFF. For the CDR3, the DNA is TGTGCCAGCAGTTACAGGGGGCGGAAAGCTTTCTTT.